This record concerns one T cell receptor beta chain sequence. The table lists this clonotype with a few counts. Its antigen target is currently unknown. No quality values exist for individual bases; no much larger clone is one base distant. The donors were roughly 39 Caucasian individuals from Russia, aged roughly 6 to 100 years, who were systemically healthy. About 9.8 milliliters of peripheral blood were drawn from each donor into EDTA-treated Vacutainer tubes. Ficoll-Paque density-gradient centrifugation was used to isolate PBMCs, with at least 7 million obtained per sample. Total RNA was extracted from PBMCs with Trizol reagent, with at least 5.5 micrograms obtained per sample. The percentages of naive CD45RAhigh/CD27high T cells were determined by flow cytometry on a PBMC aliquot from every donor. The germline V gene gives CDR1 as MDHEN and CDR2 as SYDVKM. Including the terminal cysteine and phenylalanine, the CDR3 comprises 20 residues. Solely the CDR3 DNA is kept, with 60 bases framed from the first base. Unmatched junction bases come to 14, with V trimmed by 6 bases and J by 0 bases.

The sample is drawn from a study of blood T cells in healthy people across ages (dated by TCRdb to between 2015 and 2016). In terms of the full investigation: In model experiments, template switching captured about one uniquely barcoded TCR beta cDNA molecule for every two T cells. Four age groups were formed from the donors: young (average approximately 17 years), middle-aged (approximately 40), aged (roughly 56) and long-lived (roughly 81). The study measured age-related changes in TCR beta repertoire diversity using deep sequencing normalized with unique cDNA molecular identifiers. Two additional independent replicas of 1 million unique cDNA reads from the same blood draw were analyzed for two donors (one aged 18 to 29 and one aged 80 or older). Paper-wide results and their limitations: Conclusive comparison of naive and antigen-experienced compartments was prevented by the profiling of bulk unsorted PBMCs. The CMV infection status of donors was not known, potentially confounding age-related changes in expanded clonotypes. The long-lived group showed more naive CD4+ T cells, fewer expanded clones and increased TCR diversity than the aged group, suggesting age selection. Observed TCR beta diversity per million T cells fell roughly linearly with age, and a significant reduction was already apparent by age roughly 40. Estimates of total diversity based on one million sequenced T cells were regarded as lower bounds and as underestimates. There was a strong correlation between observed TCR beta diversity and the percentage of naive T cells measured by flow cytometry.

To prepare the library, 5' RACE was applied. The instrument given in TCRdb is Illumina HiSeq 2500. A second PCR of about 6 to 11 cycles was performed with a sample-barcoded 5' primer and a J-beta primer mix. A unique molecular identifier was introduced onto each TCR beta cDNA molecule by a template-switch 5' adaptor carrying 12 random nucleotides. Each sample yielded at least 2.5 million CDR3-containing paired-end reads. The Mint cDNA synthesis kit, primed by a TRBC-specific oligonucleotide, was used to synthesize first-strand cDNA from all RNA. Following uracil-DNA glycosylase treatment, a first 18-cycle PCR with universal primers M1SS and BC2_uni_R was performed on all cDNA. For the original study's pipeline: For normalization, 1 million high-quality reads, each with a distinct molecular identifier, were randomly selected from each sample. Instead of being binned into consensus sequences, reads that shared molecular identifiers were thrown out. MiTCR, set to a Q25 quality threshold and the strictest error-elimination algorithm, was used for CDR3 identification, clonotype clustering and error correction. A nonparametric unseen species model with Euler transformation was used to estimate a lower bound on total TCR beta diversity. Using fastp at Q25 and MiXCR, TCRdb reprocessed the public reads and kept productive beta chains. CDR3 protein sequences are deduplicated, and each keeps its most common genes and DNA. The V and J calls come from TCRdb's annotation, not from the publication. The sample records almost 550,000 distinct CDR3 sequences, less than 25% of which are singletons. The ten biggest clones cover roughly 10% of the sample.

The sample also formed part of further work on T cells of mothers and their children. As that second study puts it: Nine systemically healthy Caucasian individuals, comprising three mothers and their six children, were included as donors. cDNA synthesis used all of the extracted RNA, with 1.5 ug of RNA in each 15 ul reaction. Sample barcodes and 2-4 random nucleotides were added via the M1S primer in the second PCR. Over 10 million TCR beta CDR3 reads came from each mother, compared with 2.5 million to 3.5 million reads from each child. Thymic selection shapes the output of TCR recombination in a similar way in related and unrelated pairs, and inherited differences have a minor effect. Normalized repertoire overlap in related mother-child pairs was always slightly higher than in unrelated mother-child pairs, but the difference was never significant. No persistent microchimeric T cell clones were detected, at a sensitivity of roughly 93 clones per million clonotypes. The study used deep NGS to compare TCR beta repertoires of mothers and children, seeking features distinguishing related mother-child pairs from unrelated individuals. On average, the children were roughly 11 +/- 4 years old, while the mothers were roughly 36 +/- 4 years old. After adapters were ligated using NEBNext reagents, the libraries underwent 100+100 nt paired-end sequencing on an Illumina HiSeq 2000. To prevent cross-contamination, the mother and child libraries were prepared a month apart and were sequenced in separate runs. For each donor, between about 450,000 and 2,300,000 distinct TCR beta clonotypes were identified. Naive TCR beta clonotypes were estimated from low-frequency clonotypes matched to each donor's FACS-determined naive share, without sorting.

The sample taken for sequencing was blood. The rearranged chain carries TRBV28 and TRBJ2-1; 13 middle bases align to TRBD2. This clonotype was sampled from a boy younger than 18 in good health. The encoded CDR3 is CASSPPRGLAGRSSYNEQFF. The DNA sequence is TGTGCCAGCAGCCCCCCTCGGGGACTAGCGGGACGAAGCTCCTACAATGAGCAGTTCTTC. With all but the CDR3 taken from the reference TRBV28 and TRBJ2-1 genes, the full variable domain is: DVKVTQSSRYLVKRTGEKVFLECVQDMDHENMFWYRQDPGLGLRLIYFSYDVKMKEKGDIPEGYSVSREKKERFSLILESASTNQTSMYLCASSPPRGLAGRSSYNEQFFGPGTRLTVL.